These 24 T cell receptor beta chains share one sample of origin, sequenced in a study of shared clonotypes between healthy human individuals. The table came from immunoSEQ multiplex PCR; TCRdb's copy has only in-frame clones and leaves some out. The sample holds tens of thousands of clones; 62% are singletons and the top ten take approximately 56%. The specimen sequenced was memory CD8+ T cells sorted from blood. Stated subset: CD45RO+ cells pooled with CCR7-negative TemRA cells. These receptors originate from a young man in good health.

As to this clone: Relative to the germline gene, one junction end is altered; a read error may explain this. This chain joins TRBV5-4 and TRBJ2-7; the D is unclear. CDR1 is SGHNT, CDR2 YYREEE, per germline (reference sequence). This CDR3 has 12 amino acids. In nucleotides, the CDR3 is TGTGCCAGCAGCTTGGACAGCCAATCCTTCTCGTTC. Translation: CASSLDSQSFSF.

V and J are TRBV14 and TRBJ2-1; 15 nucleotides align to TRBD2. The trim removed 0 bases at V and 7 bases at J, leaving 13 bases unmatched. The CDR3 has 20 amino acids. Germline values: CDR1 SGHDN, CDR2 FVKESK. CDR3 sequence (DNA): TGTGCCAGCAGCCAAGATATCAGGACTAGCGGGAGGGCCAGATCGAATGAGCAGTTCTTC. Protein sequence: CASSQDIRTSGRARSNEQFF.

The V and J genes are TRBV7-9 and TRBJ2-5, with unresolved D. CDR3 length equals 14 residues. In germline, CDR1 is SEHNR, CDR2 FQNEAQ (reference sequence). Between the trimmed V and J ends, which lost 5 bases and 0 bases, there was a span of 10 bases. The CDR3 loop is CASSGVADQETQYF. CDR3 coding DNA: TGTGCCAGCAGCGGGGTGGCAGACCAAGAGACCCAGTACTTC.

V is TRBV18 and J is TRBJ2-1, with 7 nucleotides matching TRBD1. Germline V lookup: CDR1 KGHSH, CDR2 LQKENI. Losses at the gene ends were 1 base for V and 4 bases for J; bases not matched to a gene: 7. This CDR3 has 16 amino acids. CDR3 region: CASSPRDRVRYNEQFF. The CDR3 nucleotides are TGTGCCAGCTCACCACGGGACAGAGTCCGATACAATGAGCAGTTCTTC. The full variable domain, in which reference TRBV18 and TRBJ2-1 provide the parts outside the CDR3, is NAGVMQNPRHLVRRRGQEARLRCSPMKGHSHVYWYRQLPEEGLKFMVYLQKENIIDESGMPKERFSAEFPKEGPSILRIQQVVRGDSAAYFCASSPRDRVRYNEQFFGPGTRLTVL.

This clone showed up just a few times. The genes are TRBV28 and TRBJ2-7; D is ambiguous. This CDR3 contains 12 residues. Trimming pared 4 bases from V and 6 bases from J, leaving 10 bases between. Germline CDR1 and CDR2: MDHEN and SYDVKM. The CDR3: CASSSLGVEQYF. The CDR3 bases are TGTGCCAGCAGTTCCCTTGGGGTCGAGCAGTACTTC.

Only a few counts were recorded for this clone. This chain uses TRBV7-2 with TRBJ2-1; D gene unclear. This CDR3 comprises 12 residues. The ends were cut back, 4 bases at V and 7 bases at J, with 8 bases in the middle. The germline V gene has CDR1 SGHTA and CDR2 FQGNSA. The CDR3, as DNA: TGTGCCAGCAGCTCCACAAGGAATGAGCAGTTCTTC. As protein: CASSSTRNEQFF.

The chain's CDR3 is CASSEGTGPLNTEAFF. The CDR3 coding sequence is TGTGCCAGCAGTGAAGGGACAGGGCCTTTGAACACTGAAGCTTTCTTT. The V call is TRBV2, the J call TRBJ1-1; the match to TRBD1 covers 8 bases. CDR3 length: 16 residues. V shed 1 base and J 0 bases; nucleotides not matched to a gene: 4. Germline lookup yields CDR1 SNHLY and CDR2 FYNNEI.

V and J are TRBV7-2 and TRBJ2-2, with D unclear. Germline assignment: CDR1 SGHTA and CDR2 FQGNSA. The ends were cut back, 1 base at V and 7 bases at J, with 4 bases in the middle. The CDR3 length is 12 residues. This CDR3 reads CASSLGVGELFF. The CDR3 DNA reads as TGTGCCAGCAGCTTAGGGGTCGGGGAGCTGTTTTTT.

In its sample, this clone was seen a few times. The chain joins TRBV7-3 to TRBJ2-1; 7 bases match TRBD2. The trim removed 8 bases at V and 8 bases at J, leaving 9 bases unmatched. Looked up from germline, CDR1 is SGHTA and CDR2 is FQGTGA. The CDR3 has 13 residues. The CDR3 loop is CASGGGGEDEQFF. In DNA form, the CDR3 reads TGTGCCAGCGGTGGGGGAGGGGAGGATGAGCAGTTCTTC.

This clone was counted many times. Here the CDR3 reads CASSLPGLESKNIQYF. The DNA of the CDR3 is TGTGCCAGCAGCCTTCCGGGACTGGAATCCAAAAACATTCAGTACTTC. The V call is TRBV5-5, the J call TRBJ2-4; a weak D match, TRBD2 (6 bases). Germline lookup yields CDR1 SGHKS and CDR2 YYEKEE (reference sequence). The CDR3 contains 16 residues. V lost 4 bases and J lost 2, with 16 bases in between.

J is TRBJ2-7 and V is TRBV6-5, with TRBD2 identical over 10 bases. The germline gives CDR1 MNHEY, CDR2 SVGAGI. This CDR3 contains 16 residues. V trimming: 0 bases; J trimming: 2 bases; junction bases outside the gene matches: 4. In nucleotides, the CDR3 is TGTGCCAGCAGTTACTCGACCGGGACTAGCGCCTACGAGCAGTACTTC. As protein: CASSYSTGTSAYEQYF.

This chain links TRBV28 with TRBJ2-7; TRBD2 agrees at 7 bases. V was clipped by 5 bases and J by 3 bases; unmatched bases: 4. This CDR3 has 13 residues. Germline CDR1 reads MDHEN; CDR2 reads SYDVKM. CDR3 in amino acids: CASSPSGVYEQYF. In nucleotides, the CDR3 is TGTGCCAGCAGTCCCAGCGGGGTCTACGAGCAGTACTTC.

This clone was seen many times. This rearrangement joins TRBV6-1 to TRBJ2-7; the match to TRBD2 covers 11 bases. The length of the CDR3 is 17 residues. V lost 0 bases to trimming and J lost 4 bases; unmatched junction nucleotides: 8. CDR1 MNHNS and CDR2 SASEGT come from the germline V gene. The CDR3 spells CASSEARGLAVGYEQYF. As DNA, the CDR3 is TGTGCCAGCAGTGAAGCGCGGGGACTAGCGGTGGGGTACGAGCAGTACTTC.

A remark on this clone: One end of the junction fails to match germline, which may point to a read error. The chain joins TRBV7-7 to TRBJ2-5, with 12 bases matching TRBD2. Per the germline V gene, CDR1 is SSHAT and CDR2 is FNYEAQ (reference sequence). CDR3 size: 15 residues. CDR3 nucleotides: TGTGCTAGCAGCTGGGGACTAGCGGGTCTAGAGACCCAGTACTTC. As protein: CASSWGLAGLETQYF.

The chain is built from TRBV5-5 and TRBJ2-2, with D perhaps matching TRBD1 (6 bases). The length of the CDR3 is 17 residues. Between the trimmed V and J ends, which lost 1 base and 2 bases, there was a span of 15 bases. Germline CDR1 and CDR2: SGHKS and YYEKEE (reference sequence). CDR3 in DNA: TGTGCCAGCAGCTTGCACTCGGCCGGGACAAACACCGGGGAGCTGTTTTTT. It codes for CASSLHSAGTNTGELFF.

A word on this clone: The germline gene is not matched at one end of the junction; a read error may be the cause. CDR3 DNA sequence: TGCGCCAACAGCTTAAAGGGACTAGCGGGAGGTGGAGATACGCAGTATTTT. Translation: CANSLKGLAGGGDTQYF. The rearrangement joins TRBV5-1 to TRBJ2-3; 15 nucleotides line up with TRBD2. This CDR3 comprises 17 residues. Germline V gene lookup returns CDR1 SGHRS and CDR2 YFSETQ. Full variable domain (outside the CDR3, taken from reference TRBV5-1 and TRBJ2-3): KAGVTQTPRYLIKTRGQQVTLSCSPISGHRSVSWYQQTPGQGLQFLFEYFSETQRNKGNFPGRFSGRQFSNSRSEMNVSTLELGDSALYLCANSLKGLAGGGDTQYFGPGTRLTVL.

A few counts support this clone. The chain links TRBV6-4 to TRBJ1-5; 10 bases map to TRBD1. V dropped 3 bases and J dropped 6; count of bases not matched to a gene: 5. Germline V lookup: CDR1 MRHNA, CDR2 SNTAGT. CDR3 length equals 15 residues. CDR3 sequence (DNA): TGTGCCAGCAGTGAGGGGACAGGGGTCCCTCAGCCCCAGCATTTT. Protein product: CASSEGTGVPQPQHF.

This clone was seen just once. The chain combines TRBV7-9 with TRBJ2-3, with 10 bases aligning to TRBD2. The CDR3 is made up of 16 amino acids. V dropped 5 bases and J dropped 3; count of bases not matched to a gene: 8. CDR1 SEHNR and CDR2 FQNEAQ come from the germline V gene (reference sequence). The CDR3 nucleotides are TGTGCCAGCAGCCTCGGTTTAGCGGGAGGTACAGATACGCAGTATTTT. This encodes CASSLGLAGGTDTQYF.

This clone was found many times. V usage is TRBV13 and J usage is TRBJ2-3; 7 nucleotides agree with TRBD2. Germline V gene data show CDR1 as PRHDT and CDR2 as FYEKMQ (reference sequence). J was trimmed by 6 bases and V by 2 bases; bases with no gene match: 8. This CDR3 is built from 15 residues. The CDR3: CASSLRGGSADTQYF. The DNA for the CDR3 is TGTGCCAGCAGCTTACGGGGCGGGAGCGCCGATACGCAGTATTTT.

The rearrangement joins TRBV28 to TRBJ2-7; tentatively, D is TRBD2 (6 bases). CDR1 MDHEN and CDR2 SYDVKM come from the germline V gene. V shed 3 bases and J shed 6 bases, with 15 bases lying between them. The CDR3 runs 14 residues. For the CDR3, the DNA is TGTGCCAGCAGTTTCCCTAGCGTTTATGGCGAGCAGTACTTC. It translates to CASSFPSVYGEQYF.

The chain uses TRBV13 and TRBJ2-1; D may match TRBD1 or TRBD2 (5 bases each). The CDR3 covers 15 residues. Per the germline V gene, CDR1 is PRHDT and CDR2 is FYEKMQ (reference sequence). The V gene lost 6 bases and the J gene lost 5 bases, with 17 bases spanning the gap. The CDR3 nucleotides read TGTGCCAGCAGAGTCTGGGACGCTAACGACAATGAGCAGTTCTTC. Translating it yields CASRVWDANDNEQFF.

V gene TRBV7-6 combines with J gene TRBJ2-1, with 8 bases lining up with TRBD1. Germline CDR1 SGHVS, CDR2 FNYEAQ. V was pared by 6 bases and J by 4 bases, with 5 bases of the junction left unmatched. The CDR3 is 14 residues long. Here the CDR3 DNA reads TGTGCCAGCAGACCCGGACAGGGTTACAATGAGCAGTTCTTC. Amino acids: CASRPGQGYNEQFF.

This clone appeared a few times. The CDR3 region is CASSPPGRVATEAFF. In DNA form, the CDR3 reads TGTGCCAGCTCACCACCGGGCAGGGTTGCCACTGAAGCTTTCTTT. The chain carries TRBV18 and TRBJ1-1, with a weak D call TRBD1 (5 bases). CDR1 KGHSH and CDR2 LQKENI come from the germline V gene. The CDR3 is 15 residues long. The germline V and J ends were trimmed by 0 bases and 4 bases, with 12 bases remaining between them.

This clone was detected ten times or more. The V gene is TRBV9, the J gene TRBJ1-2; 7 bases map to TRBD1. The CDR3 is 14 amino acids. Germline V gene sequence: CDR1 SGDLS, CDR2 YYNGEE. Trimming removed 2 bases from V and 3 bases from J; junction bases left unmatched: 4. The CDR3 sequence: CASSVGQGDYGYTF. The DNA for the CDR3 is TGTGCCAGCAGCGTGGGGCAGGGGGACTATGGCTACACCTTC.